The T cell receptor beta chain under discussion was sequenced for a study of OX40 agonist ivuxolimab in advanced cancers. Across the study: Intravenous ivuxolimab was administered to patients every 2 weeks at 0.01 to 10 mg/kg. Age averaged around 59 years (range roughly 23 to 90), and around 87% were male. Partial responses were achieved by three patients, of whom one had hepatocellular carcinoma and two had cutaneous melanoma.

Patients had blood sampled at baseline and again on cycle 4 day 1 and cycle 7 day 1. Here immunoSEQ multiplex PCR was the method, and the copy in TCRdb shows in-frame clones only, minus some. The sample holds approximately 60,000 clones, over 90% seen once. This receptor was taken from an adult with an advanced solid tumor such as melanoma, head and neck, liver or kidney cancer. The sequencing used CD4+ or CD8+ T cells sorted from blood, collected in a trial of the OX40 agonist ivuxolimab.

For the CDR3, the DNA is TGCAGCGTTGCGGGGGGCTCAAACTCTGGGGCCAACGTCCTGACTTTC. Translation: CSVAGGSNSGANVLTF. The chain carries TRBV29-1 and TRBJ2-6; tentatively, D is TRBD2 (7 bases). CDR1 is SQVTM, CDR2 ANQGSEA, per germline. The length of the CDR3 is 16 residues. The V and J ends lost 4 bases and 0 bases respectively, with 13 bases between them.